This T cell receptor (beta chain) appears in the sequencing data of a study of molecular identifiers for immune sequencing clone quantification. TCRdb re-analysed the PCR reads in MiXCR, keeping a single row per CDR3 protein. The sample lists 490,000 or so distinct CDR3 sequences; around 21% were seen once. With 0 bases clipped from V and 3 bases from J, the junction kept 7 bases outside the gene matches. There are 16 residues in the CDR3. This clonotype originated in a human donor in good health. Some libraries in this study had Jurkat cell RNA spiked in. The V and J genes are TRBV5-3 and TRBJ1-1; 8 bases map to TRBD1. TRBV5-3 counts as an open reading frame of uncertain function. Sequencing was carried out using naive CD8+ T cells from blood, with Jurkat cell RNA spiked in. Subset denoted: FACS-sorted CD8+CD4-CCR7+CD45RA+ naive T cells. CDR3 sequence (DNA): TGTGCCAGAAGCTTGGCTCAGGGGGCGAGTCACACTGAAGCTTTCTTT. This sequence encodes CARSLAQGASHTEAFF.